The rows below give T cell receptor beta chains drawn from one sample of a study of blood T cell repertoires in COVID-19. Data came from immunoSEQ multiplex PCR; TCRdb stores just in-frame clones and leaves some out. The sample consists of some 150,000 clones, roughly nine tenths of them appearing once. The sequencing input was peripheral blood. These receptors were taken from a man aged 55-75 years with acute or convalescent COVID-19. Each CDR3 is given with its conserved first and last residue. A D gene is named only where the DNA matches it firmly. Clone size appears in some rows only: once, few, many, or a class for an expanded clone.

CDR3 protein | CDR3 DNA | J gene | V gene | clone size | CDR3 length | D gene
CASTNGDSPEQYF | TGTGCCAGCACCAACGGCGACTCGCCCGAGCAGTACTTC | TRBJ2-7 | TRBV7-9 | . | 13 | .
CASSVGDSTGELFF | TGTGCCAGCAGCGTAGGGGACTCCACCGGGGAGCTGTTTTTT | TRBJ2-2 | TRBV9 | . | 14 | .
CASSFSPFQGGGELFF | TGTGCCAGCAGCTTTAGCCCCTTCCAGGGCGGCGGGGAGCTGTTTTTT | TRBJ2-2 | TRBV11-2 | . | 16 | .
CASTGEMNTEAFF | TGTGCCAGCACGGGGGAAATGAACACTGAAGCTTTCTTT | TRBJ1-1 | TRBV2 | . | 13 | .
CASSLRGETNQPQHF | TGCGCCAGCAGCCTCAGGGGAGAGACCAATCAGCCCCAGCATTTT | TRBJ1-5 | TRBV4-1 | . | 15 | .
CASSKGQASTDTQYF | TGTGCCAGCAGCAAAGGACAGGCTAGCACAGATACGCAGTATTTT | TRBJ2-3 | TRBV5-4 | few | 15 | TRBD1
CASRLAPWVAVETQYF | TGTGCAAGTCGCTTAGCTCCGTGGGTAGCCGTAGAGACCCAGTACTTC | TRBJ2-5 | TRBV12-2 | . | 16 | .
CASDEGGSNNSPLHF | TGTGCCAGCGACGAGGGAGGATCTAATAATTCACCCCTCCACTTT | TRBJ1-6 | TRBV2 | . | 15 | .
CASSPGGTEAFF | TGCGCCAGCAGCCCCGGGGGCACTGAAGCTTTCTTT | TRBJ1-1 | TRBV5-1 | few | 12 | .
CASSVELYNEQFF | TGCGCCAGCAGTGTCGAGTTGTACAATGAGCAGTTCTTC | TRBJ2-1 | TRBV10-1 | . | 13 | .
CASSSGQGAAKNIQYF | TGTGCCAGTAGTAGCGGACAGGGGGCTGCCAAAAACATTCAGTACTTC | TRBJ2-4 | TRBV19 | . | 16 | TRBD1
CASSIRPPGQGAHEQYF | TGTGCCAGTAGTATCCGCCCTCCGGGACAGGGGGCCCACGAGCAGTACTTC | TRBJ2-7 | TRBV19 | . | 17 | TRBD1
CASSLRYRNTGELFF | TGTGCCAGCAGCTTAAGATACAGGAACACCGGGGAGCTGTTTTTT | TRBJ2-2 | TRBV7-2 | . | 15 | .
CASSGVRGQTYEQYF | TGCGCCAGCAGTGGTGTCAGGGGGCAGACCTACGAGCAGTACTTC | TRBJ2-7 | TRBV10-1 | . | 15 | TRBD1
CASRGQGIDTQYF | TGTGCCAGCAGAGGTCAGGGTATAGATACGCAGTATTTT | TRBJ2-3 | TRBV2 | . | 13 | .
CASSLAPTGVRLEQYF | TGTGCCAGCAGCTTAGCGCCAACAGGGGTACGATTAGAGCAGTACTTC | TRBJ2-7 | TRBV7-6 | once | 16 | TRBD1
CASRGQTDTQYF | TGTGCCAGCAGGGGACAGACAGATACGCAGTATTTT | TRBJ2-3 | TRBV2 | . | 12 | TRBD1
CATSSGTVDKNIQYF | TGTGCCACCAGCAGCGGGACAGTCGACAAAAACATTCAGTACTTC | TRBJ2-4 | TRBV15 | . | 15 | TRBD1
CSVRLGQGAVGNTIYF | TGCAGCGTCCGCTTGGGGCAGGGGGCGGTTGGAAACACCATATATTTT | TRBJ1-3 | TRBV29-1 | . | 16 | TRBD1
CATSAKPGTSEAFF | TGTGCCACCAGTGCGAAACCCGGGACAAGTGAAGCTTTCTTT | TRBJ1-1 | TRBV24-1 | . | 14 | .
CASSTPRGYEQYF | TGCGCCAGCAGCACACCTCGCGGGTACGAGCAGTACTTC | TRBJ2-7 | TRBV5-1 | . | 13 | .
CAISESIREAQPQHF | TGTGCCATCAGTGAGTCGATCCGGGAGGCTCAGCCCCAGCATTTT | TRBJ1-5 | TRBV10-3 | . | 15 | .
CASSYSLPGAGGGNTIYF | TGTGCCAGCAGCTACTCCTTGCCAGGGGCTGGCGGGGGAAACACCATATATTTT | TRBJ1-3 | TRBV7-2 | . | 18 | .
CASSQDTQVGQPQHF | TGTGCCAGCAGCCAAGATACGCAGGTGGGTCAGCCCCAGCATTTT | TRBJ1-5 | TRBV3-1/TRBV3-2 | . | 15 | .
CASTPTYGLMNTEAFF | TGTGCCAGCACCCCTACTTATGGGCTCATGAACACTGAAGCTTTCTTT | TRBJ1-1 | TRBV6-2/TRBV6-3 | . | 16 | .
CASIPSLGGTAFF | TGTGCCAGCATCCCCTCCCTGGGGGGTACGGCTTTCTTT | TRBJ1-1 | TRBV7-3 | . | 13 | .
CATSREAGREAFF | TGTGCCACCAGCAGAGAGGCGGGGCGTGAAGCTTTCTTT | TRBJ1-1 | TRBV15 | . | 13 | .
CASKRNRDRASEAFF | TGTGCCAGTAAAAGGAACCGGGACAGGGCCTCTGAAGCTTTCTTT | TRBJ1-1 | TRBV6-6 | . | 15 | TRBD1
CASSLTPHNEKLFF | TGCGCCAGCAGCTTGACACCCCATAATGAAAAACTGTTTTTT | TRBJ1-4 | TRBV5-1 | . | 14 | .
CASRADRDYYGYTF | TGTGCCAGCAGAGCCGACAGGGACTACTATGGCTACACCTTC | TRBJ1-2 | TRBV25-1 | few | 14 | TRBD1
CASSRGDSRFQPQHF | TGTGCCAGCAGCCGAGGGGACAGTCGCTTTCAGCCCCAGCATTTT | TRBJ1-5 | TRBV2 | . | 15 | TRBD1
CASYSGGGQPQHF | TGTGCCTCCTACTCGGGGGGCGGGCAGCCCCAGCATTTT | TRBJ1-5 | TRBV10-3 | . | 13 | .
CASSESGGSYEQYF | TGCGCCAGCAGTGAGTCCGGGGGCTCCTACGAGCAGTACTTC | TRBJ2-7 | TRBV10-2 | . | 14 | .
CASRLVNTGELFF | TGTGCCAGCAGGCTAGTGAACACCGGGGAGCTGTTTTTT | TRBJ2-2 | TRBV6-5 | . | 13 | .
CASSVPGEGTEAFF | TGTGCCAGTAGTGTCCCGGGGGAGGGGACTGAAGCTTTCTTT | TRBJ1-1 | TRBV19 | . | 14 | .
CASSPGTGVNSPLHF | TGCGCCAGCAGCCCCGGGACAGGGGTTAATTCACCCCTCCACTTT | TRBJ1-6 | TRBV5-1 | . | 15 | TRBD1
CASSDSRYGYTF | TGTGCCAGCAGTGACAGTCGTTATGGCTACACCTTC | TRBJ1-2 | TRBV27 | . | 12 | .
CASSEDSDYGYTF | TGTGCCAGCAGTGAAGACAGTGACTATGGCTACACCTTC | TRBJ1-2 | TRBV6-1 | . | 13 | .
CAIRGQESQETQYF | TGTGCCATCAGAGGACAGGAGAGCCAAGAGACCCAGTACTTC | TRBJ2-5 | TRBV10-3 | once | 14 | TRBD1
CASPDMTWGDTEAFF | TGTGCCAGCCCAGACATGACCTGGGGGGACACTGAAGCTTTCTTT | TRBJ1-1 | TRBV5-8 | once | 15 | .
CASSPLTKLSGAYGYTF | TGTGCCAGCTCACCGCTCACGAAGCTTTCTGGGGCCTATGGCTACACCTTC | TRBJ1-2 | TRBV18 | once | 17 | .
CASSANGQGGTEAFF | TGTGCCAGCTCAGCGAATGGACAGGGTGGCACTGAAGCTTTCTTT | TRBJ1-1 | TRBV18 | few | 15 | TRBD1
CAISGQESFYGYTF | TGTGCCATCTCTGGACAGGAGAGTTTTTATGGCTACACCTTC | TRBJ1-2 | TRBV10-3 | . | 14 | TRBD1